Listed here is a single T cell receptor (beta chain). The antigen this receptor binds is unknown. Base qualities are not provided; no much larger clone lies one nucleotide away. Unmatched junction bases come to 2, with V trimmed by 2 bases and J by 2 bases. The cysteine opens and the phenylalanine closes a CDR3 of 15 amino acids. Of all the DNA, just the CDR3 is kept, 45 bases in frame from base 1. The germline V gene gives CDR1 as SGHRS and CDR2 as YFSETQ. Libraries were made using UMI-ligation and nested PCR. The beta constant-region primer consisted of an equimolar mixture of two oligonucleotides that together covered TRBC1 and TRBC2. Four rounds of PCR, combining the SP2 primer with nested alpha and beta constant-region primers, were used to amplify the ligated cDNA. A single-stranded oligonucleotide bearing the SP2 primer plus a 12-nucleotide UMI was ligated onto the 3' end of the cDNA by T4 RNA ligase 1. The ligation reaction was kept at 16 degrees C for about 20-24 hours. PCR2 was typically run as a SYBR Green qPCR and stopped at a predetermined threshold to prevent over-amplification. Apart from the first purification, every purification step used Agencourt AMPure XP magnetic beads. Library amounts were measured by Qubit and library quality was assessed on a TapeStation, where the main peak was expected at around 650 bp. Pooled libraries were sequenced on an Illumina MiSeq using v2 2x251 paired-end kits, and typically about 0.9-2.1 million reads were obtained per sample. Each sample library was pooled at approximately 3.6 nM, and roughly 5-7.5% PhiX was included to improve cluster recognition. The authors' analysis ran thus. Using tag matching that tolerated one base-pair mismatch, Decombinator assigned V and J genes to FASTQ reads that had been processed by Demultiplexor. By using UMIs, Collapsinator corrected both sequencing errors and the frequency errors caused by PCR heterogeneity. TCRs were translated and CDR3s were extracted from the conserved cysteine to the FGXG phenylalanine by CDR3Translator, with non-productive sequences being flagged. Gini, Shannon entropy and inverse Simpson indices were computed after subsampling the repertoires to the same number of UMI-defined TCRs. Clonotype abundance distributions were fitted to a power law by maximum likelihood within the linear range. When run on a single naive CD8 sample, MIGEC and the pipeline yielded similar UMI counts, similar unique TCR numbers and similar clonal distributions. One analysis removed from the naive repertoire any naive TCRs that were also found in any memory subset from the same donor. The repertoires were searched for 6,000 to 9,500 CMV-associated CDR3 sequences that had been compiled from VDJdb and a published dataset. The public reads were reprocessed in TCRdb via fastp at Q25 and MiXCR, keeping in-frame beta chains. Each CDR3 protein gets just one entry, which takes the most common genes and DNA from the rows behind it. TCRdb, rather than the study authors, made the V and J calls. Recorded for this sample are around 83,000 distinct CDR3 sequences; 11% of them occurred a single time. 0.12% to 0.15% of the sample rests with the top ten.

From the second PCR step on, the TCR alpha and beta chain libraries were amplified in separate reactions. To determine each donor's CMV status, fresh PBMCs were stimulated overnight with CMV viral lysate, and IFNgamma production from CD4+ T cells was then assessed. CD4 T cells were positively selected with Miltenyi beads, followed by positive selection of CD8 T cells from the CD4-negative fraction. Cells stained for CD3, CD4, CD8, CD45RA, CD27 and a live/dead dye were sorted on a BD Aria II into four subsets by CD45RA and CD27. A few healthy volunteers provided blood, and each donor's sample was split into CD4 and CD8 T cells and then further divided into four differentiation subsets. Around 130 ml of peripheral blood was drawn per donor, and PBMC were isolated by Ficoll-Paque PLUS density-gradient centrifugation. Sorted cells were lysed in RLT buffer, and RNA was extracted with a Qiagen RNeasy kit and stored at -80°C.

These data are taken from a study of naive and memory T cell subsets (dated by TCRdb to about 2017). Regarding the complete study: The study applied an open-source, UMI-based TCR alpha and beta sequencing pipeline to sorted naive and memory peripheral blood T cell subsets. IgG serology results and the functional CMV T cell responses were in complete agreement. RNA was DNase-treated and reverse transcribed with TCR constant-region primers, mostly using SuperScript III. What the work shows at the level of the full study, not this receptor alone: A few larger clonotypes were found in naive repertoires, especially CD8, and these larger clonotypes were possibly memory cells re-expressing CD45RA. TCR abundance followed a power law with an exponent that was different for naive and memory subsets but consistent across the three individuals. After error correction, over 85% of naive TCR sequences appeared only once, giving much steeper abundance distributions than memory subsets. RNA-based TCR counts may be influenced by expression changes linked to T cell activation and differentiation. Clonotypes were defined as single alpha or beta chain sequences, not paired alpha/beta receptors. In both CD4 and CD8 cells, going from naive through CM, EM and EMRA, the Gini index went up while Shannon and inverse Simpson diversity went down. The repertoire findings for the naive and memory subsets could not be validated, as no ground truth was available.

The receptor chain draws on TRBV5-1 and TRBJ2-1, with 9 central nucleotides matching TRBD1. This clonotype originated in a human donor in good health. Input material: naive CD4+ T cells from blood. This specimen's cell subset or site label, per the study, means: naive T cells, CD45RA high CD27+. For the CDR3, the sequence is CASSLQGATYNEQFF. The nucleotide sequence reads TGCGCCAGCAGCTTACAGGGGGCGACCTACAATGAGCAGTTCTTC.